A selection of T cell receptor beta chains follows, all from one sample in a study of blood T cell repertoires in COVID-19. Sequenced by immunoSEQ multiplex PCR; TCRdb stores in-frame clones only, minus some. The sample records about 330,000 clones, 70% to 90% being singletons. The specimen was PBMCs or T cells enriched from blood (not recorded which). These receptors all stem from a woman in her twenties or thirties who had recovered from COVID-19. Each CDR3 is given with its conserved first and last residue. D genes are given only for firm matches. Clone size is shown for a subset of rows, as once, few, many or a class of expanded clone.

v_call: TRBV5-1; clone_size: -; d_call: TRBD1; j_call: TRBJ1-2; cdr3_aa: CASSLGQLNSLSYGYTF; cdr3_nt: TGCGCCAGCAGCCTGGGACAGCTTAACTCCCTTAGCTATGGCTACACCTTC
v_call: TRBV6-5; clone_size: -; d_call: TRBD1; j_call: TRBJ1-2; cdr3_aa: CASSMGQGRGYTF; cdr3_nt: TGTGCCAGCAGCATGGGACAGGGGCGAGGCTACACCTTC
v_call: TRBV7-9; clone_size: -; d_call: TRBD2; j_call: TRBJ2-3; cdr3_aa: CASSLAGTSGGTTDTQYF; cdr3_nt: TGTGCCAGCAGCTTAGCGGGGACTAGCGGGGGTACCACAGATACGCAGTATTTT
v_call: TRBV6-6; clone_size: -; d_call: -; j_call: TRBJ1-1; cdr3_aa: CASSFLGGVNTEAFF; cdr3_nt: TGTGCCAGCAGTTTCCTCGGGGGGGTGAACACTGAAGCTTTCTTT
v_call: TRBV28; clone_size: few; d_call: -; j_call: TRBJ2-7; cdr3_aa: CASSSSRAGDNYEQYF; cdr3_nt: TGTGCCAGCAGTTCGTCTCGGGCAGGGGATAACTACGAGCAGTACTTC
v_call: TRBV11-3; clone_size: -; d_call: TRBD2; j_call: TRBJ2-3; cdr3_aa: CASSTKRGAIGDTQYF; cdr3_nt: TGTGCCAGCAGCACCAAGCGGGGGGCAATAGGGGATACGCAGTATTTT
v_call: TRBV4-2; clone_size: many; d_call: -; j_call: TRBJ2-7; cdr3_aa: CASSQDPKGAYEQYF; cdr3_nt: TGTGCCAGCAGCCAAGATCCGAAGGGAGCCTACGAGCAGTACTTC
v_call: TRBV4-3; clone_size: -; d_call: TRBD1; j_call: TRBJ1-6; cdr3_aa: CASSQRQGVSNSPLHF; cdr3_nt: TGCGCCAGCAGCCAGAGACAGGGCGTAAGTAATTCACCCCTCCACTTT
v_call: TRBV7-2; clone_size: -; d_call: -; j_call: TRBJ2-7; cdr3_aa: CASSGWETYEQYF; cdr3_nt: TGTGCCAGCAGCGGGTGGGAGACCTACGAGCAGTACTTC
v_call: TRBV6-4; clone_size: -; d_call: -; j_call: TRBJ1-1; cdr3_aa: CASSLEQVLMNTEAFF; cdr3_nt: TGTGCCAGCAGTCTAGAACAGGTCTTAATGAACACTGAAGCTTTCTTT
v_call: TRBV6-4; clone_size: -; d_call: TRBD1; j_call: TRBJ1-1; cdr3_aa: CASGRDRNTEAFF; cdr3_nt: TGTGCCAGCGGTCGGGACAGGAACACTGAAGCTTTCTTT
v_call: TRBV7-2; clone_size: -; d_call: -; j_call: TRBJ1-5; cdr3_aa: CASSLAGGGQPQHF; cdr3_nt: TGTGCCAGCAGCTTAGCGGGGGGAGGTCAGCCCCAGCATTTT
v_call: TRBV6-4; clone_size: -; d_call: TRBD1; j_call: TRBJ1-5; cdr3_aa: CASPGRYSDREGNQPQHF; cdr3_nt: TGTGCCAGTCCCGGACGGTATTCGGACAGGGAAGGCAATCAGCCCCAGCATTTT
v_call: TRBV5-8; clone_size: -; d_call: -; j_call: TRBJ2-3; cdr3_aa: CASSFIGGSTDTQYF; cdr3_nt: TGTGCCAGCAGCTTTATCGGCGGTAGCACAGATACGCAGTATTTT
v_call: TRBV30; clone_size: -; d_call: TRBD1; j_call: TRBJ1-1; cdr3_aa: CAWSVQGVGTEAFF; cdr3_nt: TGTGCCTGGAGCGTACAGGGGGTTGGAACTGAAGCTTTCTTT
v_call: TRBV2; clone_size: -; d_call: TRBD2; j_call: TRBJ2-2; cdr3_aa: CASSVRTSEVGELFF; cdr3_nt: TGTGCCAGCAGTGTACGGACTAGCGAAGTCGGGGAGCTGTTTTTT
v_call: TRBV6-2/TRBV6-3; clone_size: once; d_call: -; j_call: TRBJ2-7; cdr3_aa: CASSLDRLDSYEQYF; cdr3_nt: TGTGCCAGCAGTCTTGACAGGCTTGACTCCTACGAGCAGTACTTC
v_call: TRBV7-9; clone_size: -; d_call: TRBD1; j_call: TRBJ2-2; cdr3_aa: CASRLAGQGASNTGELFF; cdr3_nt: TGTGCCAGCAGGCTTGCTGGACAGGGGGCTTCGAACACCGGGGAGCTGTTTTTT
v_call: TRBV4-1; clone_size: -; d_call: -; j_call: TRBJ2-1; cdr3_aa: CASSQRSRYNEQFF; cdr3_nt: TGCGCCAGCAGCCAACGGAGCAGATACAATGAGCAGTTCTTC
v_call: TRBV9; clone_size: -; d_call: TRBD2; j_call: TRBJ2-3; cdr3_aa: CASSVAAGGTDTQYF; cdr3_nt: TGTGCCAGCAGCGTAGCGGCGGGGGGCACAGATACGCAGTATTTT
v_call: TRBV18; clone_size: -; d_call: TRBD1; j_call: TRBJ1-2; cdr3_aa: CASSPNSPGQGAGYTF; cdr3_nt: TGTGCCAGCTCACCTAACTCACCGGGACAGGGGGCGGGCTACACCTTC
v_call: TRBV5-1; clone_size: once; d_call: TRBD1; j_call: TRBJ1-1; cdr3_aa: CASSLRQGVTNTEAFF; cdr3_nt: TGCGCCAGCAGCTTAAGGCAGGGGGTGACGAACACTGAAGCTTTCTTT
v_call: TRBV5-6; clone_size: -; d_call: -; j_call: TRBJ1-2; cdr3_aa: CASSLGQVGGYGYTF; cdr3_nt: TGTGCCAGCAGCTTGGGACAGGTCGGCGGCTATGGCTACACCTTC
v_call: TRBV30; clone_size: -; d_call: -; j_call: TRBJ1-3; cdr3_aa: CAWRRHSSGNTIYF; cdr3_nt: TGTGCCTGGCGTCGACACTCCTCTGGAAACACCATATATTTT
v_call: TRBV20-1; clone_size: once; d_call: -; j_call: TRBJ1-2; cdr3_aa: CSAKWGPGYTF; cdr3_nt: TGCAGTGCTAAATGGGGGCCGGGCTACACCTTC
v_call: TRBV14; clone_size: -; d_call: TRBD1; j_call: TRBJ1-2; cdr3_aa: CASSPWDRPNYGYTF; cdr3_nt: TGTGCCAGCAGCCCCTGGGACAGGCCTAACTATGGCTACACCTTC
v_call: TRBV10-3; clone_size: -; d_call: -; j_call: TRBJ1-5; cdr3_aa: CAISESPGGDQPQHF; cdr3_nt: TGTGCCATCAGTGAGTCCCCGGGCGGGGATCAGCCCCAGCATTTT
v_call: TRBV10-2; clone_size: -; d_call: -; j_call: TRBJ1-6; cdr3_aa: CASKSWGHPSSYNSPLHF; cdr3_nt: TGCGCCAGCAAGTCTTGGGGACACCCGAGCTCCTATAATTCACCCCTCCACTTT
v_call: TRBV7-2; clone_size: -; d_call: TRBD1; j_call: TRBJ1-2; cdr3_aa: CANRQGDGYTF; cdr3_nt: TGTGCCAATCGACAGGGGGATGGCTACACCTTC